This T cell receptor (beta chain) was recorded in a study of early T cells in non-severe SARS-CoV-2 infection. Study as a whole: Chains from this unsorted whole-blood bulk RNA could not be paired. Findings of the study overall: Matching with VDJdb favored anti-spike CD8 responses (missing private and CD4 specificities).

This clonotype was observed a single time. The antigen remains undetermined. Attached unique molecular identifiers marked individual cDNA molecules. TCRdb reprocessed the 5' RACE reads with MiXCR, giving one entry per CDR3 protein. In the table there are over 45,000 distinct CDR3 sequences, 6.6% of which are singletons. The CDR3 spans 17 residues. V gave up 3 bases and J gave up 0 bases, with 17 bases separating them. The sequence was collected from an adult who was a healthcare worker with PCR-confirmed SARS-CoV-2 infection or an uninfected control (not recorded which). The material was whole blood, obtained at baseline. The V and J genes are TRBV12-3 or TRBV12-4 and TRBJ1-1, with D possibly TRBD1 on 5 matching bases. In nucleotides, the CDR3 is TGTGCCAGCAGTTTCACTCCAGGGTCGTTTATGAACACTGAAGCTTTCTTT. Amino acid sequence: CASSFTPGSFMNTEAFF.